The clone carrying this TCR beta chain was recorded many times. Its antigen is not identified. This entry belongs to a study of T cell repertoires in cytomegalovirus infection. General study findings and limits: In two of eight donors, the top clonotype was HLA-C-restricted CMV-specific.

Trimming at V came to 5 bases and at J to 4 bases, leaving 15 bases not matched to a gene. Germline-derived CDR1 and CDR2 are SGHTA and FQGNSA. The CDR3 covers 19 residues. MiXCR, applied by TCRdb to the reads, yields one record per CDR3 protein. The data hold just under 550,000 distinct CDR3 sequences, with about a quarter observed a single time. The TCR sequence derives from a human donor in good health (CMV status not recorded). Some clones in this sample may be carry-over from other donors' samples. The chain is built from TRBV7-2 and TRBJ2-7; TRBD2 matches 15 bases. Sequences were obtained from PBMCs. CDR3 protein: CASSQRPIGLAGGEYEQYV. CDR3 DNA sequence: TGTGCCAGCAGCCAAAGGCCCATAGGACTAGCGGGAGGGGAGTACGAGCAGTACGTC.